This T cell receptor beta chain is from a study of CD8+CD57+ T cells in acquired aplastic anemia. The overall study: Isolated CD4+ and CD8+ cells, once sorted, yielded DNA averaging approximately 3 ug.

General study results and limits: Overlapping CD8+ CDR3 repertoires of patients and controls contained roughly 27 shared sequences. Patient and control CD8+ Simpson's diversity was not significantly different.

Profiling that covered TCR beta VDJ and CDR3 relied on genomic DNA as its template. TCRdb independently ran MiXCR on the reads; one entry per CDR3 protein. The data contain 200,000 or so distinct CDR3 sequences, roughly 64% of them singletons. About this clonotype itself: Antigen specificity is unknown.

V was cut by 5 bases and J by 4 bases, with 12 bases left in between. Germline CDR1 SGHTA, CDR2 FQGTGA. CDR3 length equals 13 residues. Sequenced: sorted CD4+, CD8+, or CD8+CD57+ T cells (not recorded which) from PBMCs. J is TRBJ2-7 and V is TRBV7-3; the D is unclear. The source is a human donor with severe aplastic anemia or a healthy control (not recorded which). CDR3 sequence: CASSTNSGYEQYF. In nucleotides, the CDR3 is TGTGCCAGCAGCACCAACTCAGGATACGAGCAGTACTTC.